The clone carrying this TCR beta chain was seen a handful of times. CDR1 and CDR2 (germline): SQVTM, ANQGSEA. The V and J ends lost 7 bases and 6 bases respectively, with 21 bases between them. This CDR3 comprises 14 residues. The sample belongs to a study of patients and donors after allogeneic stem cell transplantation. MiXCR, run by TCRdb on the RT-PCR reads, gives a single entry per CDR3 protein. The table shows hundreds of thousands of distinct CDR3 sequences, with 38% occurring only once. The material sequenced was blood, either unsorted or a sorted T cell fraction (not recorded which). The source is a human donor who was either an allogeneic HSCT recipient or a stem cell or donor lymphocyte infusion donor (not recorded which). It is not recorded whose cells these are; they may come from a transplant donor. This sequence joins TRBV29-1 and TRBJ1-1, with D possibly matching TRBD1 (5 bases). The CDR3 DNA follows: TGCAGCGCCCAAAAACCGGGTCGGGGGGCTGAAGCTTTCTTT. It specifies CSAQKPGRGAEAFF.